This T cell receptor beta chain is drawn from a study of cytomegalovirus exposure and HLA in healthy donors. PCR primers comprised 60 Vbeta and 13 Jbeta primers. TCRdb's table, derived via immunoSEQ multiplex PCR, lists solely in-frame clones and lacks some. The sample has 75,000 to 90,000 clones. The sequence was collected from a woman aged 55-75 years in good health and CMV-seronegative. Sequencing was carried out using PBMCs.

CDR3 region: CASSQAVGQGFSFETQYF. CDR3 in DNA: TGTGCCAGCAGCCAAGCTGTGGGACAGGGGTTTTCCTTCGAGACCCAGTACTTC. The rearrangement joins TRBV4-2 to TRBJ2-5; 10 positions agree with TRBD1. Germline V gene sequence: CDR1 LGHNA, CDR2 YNFKEQ. The ends lost 1 base at V and 5 bases at J; junction bases unmatched: 13. The length of the CDR3 is 18 residues.